The T cell receptor (beta chain) described here comes from a study of beta chain features in type 1 diabetes. Study findings and constraints: Shorter TCRB CDR3s, moderately but significantly so, marked every one of the four CD4+ subsets in Type 1 diabetes patients.

The isolated RNA, all of it, was reverse transcribed, so expressed TCRB transcripts were what got sequenced. This table comes from immunoSEQ multiplex PCR, and its TCRdb copy is limited to in-frame clones, with some not included. The table records approximately 730,000 clones, roughly an eighth of them present only once. There are a few counts of this clone. The antigen is not known. The single heparinised draw taken from each donor contained 90 to 150 mL of blood on average. Sorting based on CD45RO/CCR7/CD25/CD127/CD95/CD27 separated CD4+ naive, central memory, regulatory and stem cell-like memory cells. Sequencing used naive CD4+ T cells from blood. The TCR originated in a man aged 18 to 29 with type 1 diabetes.

CDR3 bases: TGTGCCAGTAGTATAGAGGGTAGAAAGGGCGAGCAGTACTTC. The encoded protein is CASSIEGRKGEQYF. The chain is built from TRBV19 and TRBJ2-7; D remains ambiguous. CDR1 and CDR2 from the germline V gene are LNHDA and SQIVND (reference sequence). Between the trimmed V and J ends, which lost 0 bases and 6 bases, there was a span of 12 bases. The CDR3 spans 14 residues.